This TCR beta chain came from a study of T-cell reconstitution after alpha-beta-depleted transplantation in children. V lost 4 bases, J lost 5 bases, and 19 bases lay in between. Germline CDR1 and CDR2: LGHDT and YNNKEL (reference sequence). This CDR3 contains 16 residues. It was with unique molecular identifiers that the TCRbeta library was prepared. TCRdb re-called the PCR reads with MiXCR, one entry per CDR3 protein. The sample has more than 550,000 distinct CDR3 sequences, 10% seen once. The sequence was obtained from a human donor who donated a stem cell graft to a child with acute myeloid leukemia. The input for sequencing was PBMCs from the stem cell graft donor, taken from the stem cell graft. The chain employs TRBV3-1 and TRBJ2-3; D ambiguous. This CDR3 reads CASSRTTKAPRDTQYF. CDR3 in DNA: TGTGCCAGCAGCCGGACCACAAAGGCCCCCCGAGATACGCAGTATTTT.